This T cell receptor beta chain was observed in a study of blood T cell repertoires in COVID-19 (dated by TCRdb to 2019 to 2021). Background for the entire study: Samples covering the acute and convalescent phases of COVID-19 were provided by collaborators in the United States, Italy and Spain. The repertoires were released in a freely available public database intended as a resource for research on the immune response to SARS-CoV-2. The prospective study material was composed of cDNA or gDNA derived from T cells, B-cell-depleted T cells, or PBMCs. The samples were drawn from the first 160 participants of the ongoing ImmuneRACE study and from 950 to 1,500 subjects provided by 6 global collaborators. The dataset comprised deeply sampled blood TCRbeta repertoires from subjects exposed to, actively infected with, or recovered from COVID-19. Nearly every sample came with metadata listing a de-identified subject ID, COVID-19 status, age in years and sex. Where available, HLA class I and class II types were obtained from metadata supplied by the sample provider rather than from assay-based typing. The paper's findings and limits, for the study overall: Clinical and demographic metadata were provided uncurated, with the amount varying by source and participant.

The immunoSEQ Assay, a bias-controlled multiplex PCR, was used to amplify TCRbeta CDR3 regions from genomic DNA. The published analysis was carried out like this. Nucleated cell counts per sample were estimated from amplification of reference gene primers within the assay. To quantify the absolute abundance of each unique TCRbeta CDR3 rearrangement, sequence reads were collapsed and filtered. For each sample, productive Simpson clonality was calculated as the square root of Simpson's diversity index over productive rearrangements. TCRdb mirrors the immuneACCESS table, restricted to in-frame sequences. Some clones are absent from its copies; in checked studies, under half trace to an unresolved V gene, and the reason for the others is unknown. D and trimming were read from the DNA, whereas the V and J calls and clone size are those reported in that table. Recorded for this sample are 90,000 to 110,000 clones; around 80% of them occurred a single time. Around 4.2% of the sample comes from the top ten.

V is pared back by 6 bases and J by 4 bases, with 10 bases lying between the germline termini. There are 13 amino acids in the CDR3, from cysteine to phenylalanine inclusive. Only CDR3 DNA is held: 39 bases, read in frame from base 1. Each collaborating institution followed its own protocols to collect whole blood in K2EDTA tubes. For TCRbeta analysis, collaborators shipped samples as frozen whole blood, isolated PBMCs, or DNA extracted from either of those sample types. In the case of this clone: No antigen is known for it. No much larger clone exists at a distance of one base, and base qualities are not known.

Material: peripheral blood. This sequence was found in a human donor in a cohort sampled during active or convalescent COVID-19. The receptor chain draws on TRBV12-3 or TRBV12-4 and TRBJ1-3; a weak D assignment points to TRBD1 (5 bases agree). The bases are TGTGCCAGCAGCTTGACAGAAGGAAACACCATATATTTT. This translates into CASSLTEGNTIYF.